Below, one T cell receptor (beta chain) is given with its context. Its antigen is not identified. In germline, CDR1 is MNHEY, CDR2 SVGAGI. The length of the CDR3 is 13 residues. Trimming pared 2 bases from V and 4 bases from J, leaving 6 bases between. This sample stems from a study of shared clonotypes between healthy human individuals. Only in-frame clones appear in the TCRdb table, and some are missing; sequencing was by immunoSEQ multiplex PCR. The table records more than 500,000 clones, 95% to 96% of them present only once. Each donor was a Caucasian adult residing in Nashville, Tennessee. Regarding the study as a whole: The study generally estimated greater richness for naive than memory subsets.

This chain links TRBV6-5 with TRBJ1-5, with D unresolved. The sequence was obtained from a woman aged 25 to 39 in good health. Material: naive CD4+ T cells sorted from blood. As to subset: CD45RA+ positively selected. CDR3 DNA sequence: TGTGCCAGCAGTTACGAAGTGAATCAGCCCCAGCATTTT. Translated: CASSYEVNQPQHF.